These 15 T cell receptor beta chains were sequenced from one sample in a study of cytomegalovirus exposure and HLA in healthy donors. Sequencing used immunoSEQ multiplex PCR; TCRdb keeps in-frame clones, though not all of them. The data contain about 71,000 clones, roughly 93% of them singletons. Sequencing was performed on PBMCs. The receptors shown here come from a woman aged 18-29 years in good health and CMV-seronegative.

This clone came up once. The rearrangement uses TRBV5-1 and TRBJ2-1; 8 bases line up with TRBD2. The ends lost 2 bases at V and 3 bases at J; junction bases unmatched: 1. CDR1 and CDR2 from the germline V gene are SGHRS and YFSETQ. The CDR3 has 14 residues. The CDR3 DNA sequence: TGCGCCAGCAGCTTCCGGGAGGGCTACAATGAGCAGTTCTTC. It codes for CASSFREGYNEQFF. Using reference TRBV5-1 and TRBJ2-1 for the parts outside the CDR3, the full variable domain is KAGVTQTPRYLIKTRGQQVTLSCSPISGHRSVSWYQQTPGQGLQFLFEYFSETQRNKGNFPGRFSGRQFSNSRSEMNVSTLELGDSALYLCASSFREGYNEQFFGPGTRLTVL.

The chain combines TRBV10-3 with TRBJ2-3; 8 bases align to TRBD2. The CDR3 runs to 17 residues. After removal of 8 bases from V and 5 bases from J, the junction contained 18 bases not matched to a gene. CDR1 is ENHRY and CDR2 is SYGVKD in the germline V gene. The CDR3 sequence: CAISSSRGASTGDTQYF. The CDR3, as DNA: TGTGCCATCTCTTCCTCGCGGGGGGCATCTACTGGAGATACGCAGTATTTT.

The V call is TRBV13, the J call TRBJ2-7, with 9 bases identical to TRBD2. CDR1 is PRHDT and CDR2 is FYEKMQ in the germline V gene (reference sequence). The CDR3 contains 14 residues. With V trimmed by 3 bases and J by 2 bases, 2 bases remained unmatched. CDR3 region: CASSLREGPYEQYF. In DNA form, the CDR3 reads TGTGCCAGCAGCTTGCGGGAGGGCCCCTACGAGCAGTACTTC. Drawing the rest from reference TRBV13 and TRBJ2-7, the complete variable domain is AAGVIQSPRHLIKEKRETATLKCYPIPRHDTVYWYQQGPGQDPQFLISFYEKMQSDKGSIPDRFSAQQFSDYHSELNMSSLELGDSALYFCASSLREGPYEQYFGPGTRLTVT.

The chain joins TRBV20-1 to TRBJ2-7; weak D call: TRBD1 (6 bases). The CDR3 spans 11 residues. Germline V gene data show CDR1 as DFQATT and CDR2 as SNEGSKA (reference sequence). Trimming stripped 6 bases from V and 6 bases from J, with 12 bases between. The CDR3 sequence: CSARTGPEQYF. The CDR3 DNA sequence: TGCAGTGCCCGAACAGGGCCCGAGCAGTACTTC.

The chain combines TRBV6-6 with TRBJ2-5; 9 positions match TRBD2. The closer fit of TRBJ2-7 to the DNA end suggests the J call may be wrong. This CDR3 contains 14 residues. The germline V gene has CDR1 MNHNY and CDR2 SVGAGI (reference sequence). CDR3 bases: TGTGCCAGCAGTTCTAGCGGGATCGGGTCCGAGCAGTACTTC. Its translation: CASSSSGIGSEQYF.

The chain uses TRBV6-6 and TRBJ2-7; 7 bases align to TRBD1. V lost 6 bases and J lost 2; bases outside the gene matches: 7. The CDR3 runs to 14 residues. CDR1 and CDR2 from the germline V gene are MNHNY and SVGAGI (reference sequence). The CDR3 reads CASSPPQGTYEQYF. CDR3 sequence (DNA): TGTGCCAGCAGCCCCCCACAGGGGACCTACGAGCAGTACTTC.

The chain is built from TRBV4-3 and TRBJ2-5, with D maybe TRBD2 (7 bases). This CDR3 comprises 16 residues. Trimming pared 1 base from V and 5 bases from J, leaving 17 bases between. CDR1 and CDR2 (germline): LGHNA, YSLEER. CDR3 loop: CASSQGGPAGLETQYF. DNA of the CDR3: TGCGCCAGCAGCCAAGGGGGGCCAGCGGGGCTCGAGACCCAGTACTTC.

This clone was seen only a few times. The J gene is TRBJ2-1, the V gene TRBV6-4; TRBD2 matches 9 bases. V dropped 2 bases and J dropped 6; count of bases not matched to a gene: 8. The CDR3 extends over 16 amino acids. In germline, CDR1 is MRHNA, CDR2 SNTAGT. The CDR3 sequence is CASSDGGREGLNEQFF. The CDR3 DNA follows: TGTGCCAGCAGTGACGGGGGGCGGGAGGGCCTCAATGAGCAGTTCTTC.

CDR3 amino acids: CASSLAGGSDTQYF. CDR3 in DNA: TGTGCCAGCAGCCTAGCGGGGGGCTCAGATACGCAGTATTTT. V is TRBV6-4 and J is TRBJ2-3; the match to TRBD2 covers 11 bases. The V gene's germline CDR1 is MRHNA and CDR2 SNTAGT. J gave up 4 bases and V 6 bases, and 3 bases lay outside the gene matches. The CDR3 extends over 14 amino acids.

The genes are TRBV7-9 and TRBJ1-5, with D maybe TRBD1 (6 bases). CDR1 is SEHNR, CDR2 FQNEAQ, per germline (reference sequence). Between the trimmed V and J ends, which lost 6 bases and 7 bases, there was a span of 13 bases. The CDR3 is 13 amino acids. DNA of the CDR3: TGTGCCAGCAGTTCAGGGGCAGGCCAGCCCCAGCATTTT. This codes for CASSSGAGQPQHF.

J is TRBJ2-7 and V is TRBV5-4, with 8 bases fitting TRBD1. V trimming: 4 bases; J trimming: 2 bases; junction bases outside the gene matches: 5. Germline V lookup: CDR1 SGHNT, CDR2 YYREEE (reference sequence). The CDR3 length is 14 residues. The chain's CDR3 is CASSPRQGPYEQYF. CDR3 nucleotides: TGTGCCAGCAGCCCTCGACAGGGGCCCTACGAGCAGTACTTC.

Only a few counts were recorded for this clone. The V and J genes are TRBV6-5 and TRBJ1-2, with TRBD1 matching over 7 bases. The length of the CDR3 is 14 residues. V lost 5 bases to trimming and J lost 3 bases; unmatched junction nucleotides: 6. CDR1 is MNHEY and CDR2 is SVGAGI in the germline V gene. Here the CDR3 reads CASSARGRDYGYTF. The CDR3 coding sequence is TGTGCCAGCAGTGCAAGGGGGCGAGACTATGGCTACACCTTC.

V usage is TRBV29-1 and J usage is TRBJ1-1; possibly TRBD1 for D (5 bases). The V end was cut by 0 bases, the J end by 4 bases, with 9 bases between. CDR3 size: 13 residues. Germline V gene lookup returns CDR1 SQVTM and CDR2 ANQGSEA. The CDR3, as DNA: TGCAGCGTTGAAGAAGGGGAGGGCACTGAAGCTTTCTTT. It translates to CSVEEGEGTEAFF.

J is TRBJ1-2 and V is TRBV2, with D possibly matching TRBD1 (5 bases). The length of the CDR3 is 12 residues. Germline-derived CDR1 and CDR2 are SNHLY and FYNNEI. Trimming pared 7 bases from V and 1 base from J, leaving 7 bases between. The CDR3: CASKTDNYGYTF. CDR3 nucleotides: TGTGCCAGCAAGACAGATAACTATGGCTACACCTTC. The variable domain in full, with the rest retrieved from reference TRBV2 and TRBJ1-2, is EPEVTQTPSHQVTQMGQEVILRCVPISNHLYFYWYRQILGQKVEFLVSFYNNEISEKSEIFDDQFSVERPDGSNFTLKIRSTKLEDSAMYFCASKTDNYGYTFGSGTRLTVV.

The gene calls are TRBV30 and TRBJ2-7; 9 nucleotides match TRBD2. Per the germline V gene, CDR1 is GTSNPN and CDR2 is SVGIG (reference sequence). The junction had 8 bases not matched to a gene; V was cut back by 5 bases and J by 6 bases. The length of the CDR3 is 13 residues. CDR3 residues: CAWGASGKSEQYF. For the CDR3, the DNA is TGTGCCTGGGGGGCTAGCGGGAAAAGCGAGCAGTACTTC.